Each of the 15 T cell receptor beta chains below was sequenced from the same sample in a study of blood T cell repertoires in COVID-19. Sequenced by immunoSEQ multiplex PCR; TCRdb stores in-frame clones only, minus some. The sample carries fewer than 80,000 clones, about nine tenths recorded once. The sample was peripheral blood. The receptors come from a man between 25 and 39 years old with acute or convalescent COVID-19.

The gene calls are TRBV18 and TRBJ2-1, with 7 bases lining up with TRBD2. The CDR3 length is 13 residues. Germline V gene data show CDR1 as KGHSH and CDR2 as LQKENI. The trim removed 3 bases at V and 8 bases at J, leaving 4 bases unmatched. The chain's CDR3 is CASSPKAGDEQFF. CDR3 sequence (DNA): TGTGCCAGCTCACCGAAGGCGGGGGATGAGCAGTTCTTC.

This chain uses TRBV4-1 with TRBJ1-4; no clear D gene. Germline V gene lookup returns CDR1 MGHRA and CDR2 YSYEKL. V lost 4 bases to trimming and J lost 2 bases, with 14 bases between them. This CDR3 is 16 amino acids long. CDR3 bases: TGCGCCAGCAGCCGGCTGCCGGGTCAGACTAATGAAAAACTGTTTTTT. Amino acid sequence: CASSRLPGQTNEKLFF.

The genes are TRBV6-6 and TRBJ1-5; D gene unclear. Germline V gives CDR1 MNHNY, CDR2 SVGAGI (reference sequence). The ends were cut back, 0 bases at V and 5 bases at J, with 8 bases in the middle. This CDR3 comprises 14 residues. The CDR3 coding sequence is TGTGCCAGCAGTTACTCCCGAGGGTATCAGCCCCAGCATTTT. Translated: CASSYSRGYQPQHF.

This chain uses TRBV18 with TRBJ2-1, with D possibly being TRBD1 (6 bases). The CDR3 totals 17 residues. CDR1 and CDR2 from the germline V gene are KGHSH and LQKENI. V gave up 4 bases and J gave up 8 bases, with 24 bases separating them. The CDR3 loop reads CASSRLQGFSKDDEQFF. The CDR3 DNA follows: TGTGCCAGCTCACGCCTTCAGGGGTTTTCGAAGGACGATGAGCAGTTCTTC.

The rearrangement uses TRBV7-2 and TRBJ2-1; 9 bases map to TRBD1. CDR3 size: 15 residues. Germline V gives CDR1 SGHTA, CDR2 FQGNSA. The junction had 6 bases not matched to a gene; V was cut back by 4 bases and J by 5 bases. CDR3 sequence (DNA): TGTGCCAGCAGCTCATCAGGGACAGGGAACAATGAGCAGTTCTTC. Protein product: CASSSSGTGNNEQFF. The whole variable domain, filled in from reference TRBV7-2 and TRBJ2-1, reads GAGVSQSPSNKVTEKGKDVELRCDPISGHTALYWYRQSLGQGLEFLIYFQGNSAPDKSGLPSDRFSAERTGGSVSTLTIQRTQQEDSAVYLCASSSSGTGNNEQFFGPGTRLTVL.

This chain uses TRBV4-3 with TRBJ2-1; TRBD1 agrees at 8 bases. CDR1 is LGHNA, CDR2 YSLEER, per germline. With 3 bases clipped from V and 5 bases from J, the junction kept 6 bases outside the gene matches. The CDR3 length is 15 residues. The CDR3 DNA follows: TGCGCCAGCAGCCATGACAGGGGACGGGACAATGAGCAGTTCTTC. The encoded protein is CASSHDRGRDNEQFF.

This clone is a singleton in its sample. The CDR3 coding sequence is TGTGCCAGCAGACCTGGGACAACAGGACTCAGGCTCTCCTACGAGCAGTACTTC. It encodes CASRPGTTGLRLSYEQYF. V is TRBV6-2 or TRBV6-3 and J is TRBJ2-7; D perhaps matches TRBD1 (6 bases). The CDR3 spans 18 residues. V dropped 6 bases and J dropped 0 bases, with 24 bases sitting between them. Germline CDR1 is MNHEY and CDR2 is SVGEGT.

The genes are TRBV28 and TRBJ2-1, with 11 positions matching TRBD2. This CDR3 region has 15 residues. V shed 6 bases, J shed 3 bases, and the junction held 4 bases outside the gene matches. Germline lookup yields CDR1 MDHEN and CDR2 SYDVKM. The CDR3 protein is CASSLTSGSYNEQFF. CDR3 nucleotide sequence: TGTGCCAGCAGCCTCACTAGCGGGAGCTACAATGAGCAGTTCTTC. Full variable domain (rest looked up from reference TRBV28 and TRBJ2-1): DVKVTQSSRYLVKRTGEKVFLECVQDMDHENMFWYRQDPGLGLRLIYFSYDVKMKEKGDIPEGYSVSREKKERFSLILESASTNQTSMYLCASSLTSGSYNEQFFGPGTRLTVL.

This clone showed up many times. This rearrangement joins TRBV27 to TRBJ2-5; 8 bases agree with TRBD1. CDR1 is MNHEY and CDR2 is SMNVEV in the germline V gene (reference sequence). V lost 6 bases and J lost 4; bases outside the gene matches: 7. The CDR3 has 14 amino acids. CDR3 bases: TGTGCCAGCAGCCCTAGACAGGGGACAGAGACCCAGTACTTC. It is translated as CASSPRQGTETQYF.

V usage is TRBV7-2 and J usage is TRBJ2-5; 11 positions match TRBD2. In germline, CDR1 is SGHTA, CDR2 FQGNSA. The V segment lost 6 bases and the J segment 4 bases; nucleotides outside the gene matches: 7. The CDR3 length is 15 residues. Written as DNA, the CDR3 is TGTGCCAGCAGACGTAGCGGGGGGGCCGGAGAGACCCAGTACTTC. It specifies CASRRSGGAGETQYF.

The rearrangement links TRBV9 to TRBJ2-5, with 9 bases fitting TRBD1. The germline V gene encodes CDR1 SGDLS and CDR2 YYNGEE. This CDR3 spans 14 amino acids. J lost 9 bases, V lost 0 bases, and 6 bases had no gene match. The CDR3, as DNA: TGTGCCAGCAGCGTAGACGACAGGGGGGGGCCCCAGTACTTC. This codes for CASSVDDRGGPQYF.

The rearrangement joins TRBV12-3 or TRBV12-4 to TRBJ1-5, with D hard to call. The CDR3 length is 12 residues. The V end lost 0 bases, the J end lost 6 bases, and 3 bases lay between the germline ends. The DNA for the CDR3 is TGTGCCAGCAGTTTAGCGCGTCAGCCCCAGCATTTT. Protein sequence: CASSLARQPQHF.

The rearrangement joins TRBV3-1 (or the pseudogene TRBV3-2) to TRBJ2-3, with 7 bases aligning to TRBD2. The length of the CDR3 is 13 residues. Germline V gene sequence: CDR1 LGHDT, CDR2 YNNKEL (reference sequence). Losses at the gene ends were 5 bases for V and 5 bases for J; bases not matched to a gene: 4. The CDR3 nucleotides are TGTGCCAGCAGCGGGGGGGACGGAGATACGCAGTATTTT. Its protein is CASSGGDGDTQYF.

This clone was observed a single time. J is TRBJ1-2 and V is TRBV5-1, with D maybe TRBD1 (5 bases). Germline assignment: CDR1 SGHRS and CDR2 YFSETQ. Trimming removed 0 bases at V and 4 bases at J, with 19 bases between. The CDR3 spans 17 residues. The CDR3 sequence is CASSLAPGREEAYGYTF. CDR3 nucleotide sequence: TGCGCCAGCAGCTTGGCCCCCGGCAGGGAGGAGGCCTATGGCTACACCTTC.

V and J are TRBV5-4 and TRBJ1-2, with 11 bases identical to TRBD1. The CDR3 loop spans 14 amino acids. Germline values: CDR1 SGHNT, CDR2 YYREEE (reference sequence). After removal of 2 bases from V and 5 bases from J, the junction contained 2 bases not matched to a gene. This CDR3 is CASSFGQGAYGYTF. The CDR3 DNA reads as TGTGCCAGCAGCTTCGGACAGGGGGCTTATGGCTACACCTTC.